Listed here are 31 T cell receptor beta chains from one sample, sequenced in a study of shared clonotypes between healthy human individuals. The table came from immunoSEQ multiplex PCR; TCRdb's copy has only in-frame clones and leaves some out. The data show about 680,000 clones, with more than 70% seen just once and roughly 2% held by the top ten. Sequenced sample: memory CD4+ T cells sorted from blood. Subset: CD45RA-negative fraction. These TCRs come from a woman aged 25-40 years in good health.

The rearrangement joins TRBV7-2 to TRBJ1-3; D remains unclear. Germline V lookup: CDR1 SGHTA, CDR2 FQGNSA. This CDR3 has 14 residues. V gave up 3 bases and J gave up 9 bases, with 15 bases separating them. CDR3 DNA sequence: TGTGCCAGCAGCTTTTATCCCTCGGTTGGCACCATATATTTT. This translates into CASSFYPSVGTIYF.

The chain employs TRBV2 and TRBJ2-1; 12 nucleotides match TRBD2. Losses at the gene ends were 4 bases for V and 8 bases for J; bases not matched to a gene: 9. Germline V gene sequence: CDR1 SNHLY, CDR2 FYNNEI. This CDR3 has 16 residues. CDR3 DNA sequence: TGTGCCAGCAGTGCGGCTAGCGGGAGGGGTAGGGATGAGCAGTTCTTC. It encodes CASSAASGRGRDEQFF.

CDR3 bases: TGTGCCAGCAGTTATCCTTCGACAGGGAGCTCCTACGAGCAGTACTTC. The encoded protein is CASSYPSTGSSYEQYF. This chain uses TRBV28 with TRBJ2-7; 7 bases are a match to TRBD1. The V and J ends lost 4 bases and 0 bases, in that order; junction bases with no gene match: 9. In germline, CDR1 is MDHEN, CDR2 SYDVKM. The CDR3 is 16 amino acids.

The chain uses TRBV19 and TRBJ1-1; the D gene is possibly TRBD1 (5 bases). V was shortened by 4 bases and J by 3 bases, with 12 bases between the two germline ends. This CDR3 comprises 14 residues. Per the germline V gene, CDR1 is LNHDA and CDR2 is SQIVND (reference sequence). The CDR3 region is CASSKGLWDTEAFF. DNA of the CDR3: TGTGCCAGTAGTAAGGGGCTTTGGGACACTGAAGCTTTCTTT.

The chain joins TRBV4-1 to TRBJ2-5; 9 nucleotides line up with TRBD2. Germline V lookup: CDR1 MGHRA, CDR2 YSYEKL. The CDR3 is 15 amino acids. The J segment lost 5 bases and the V segment lost 1 base, leaving 5 bases of the junction unmatched. The CDR3 loop reads CASSQVILAGETQYF. For the CDR3, the DNA is TGCGCCAGCAGCCAAGTGATCCTAGCGGGGGAGACCCAGTACTTC.

This clone was found once. CDR3 sequence: CASSNRDGGWNTEAFF. For the CDR3, the DNA is TGCGCCAGCAGCAACCGGGACGGAGGATGGAACACTGAAGCTTTCTTT. The rearrangement links TRBV5-1 to TRBJ1-1, with a possible D match to TRBD1 (5 bases). CDR3 length: 16 residues. Germline CDR1 is SGHRS and CDR2 is YFSETQ. Between the trimmed V and J ends, which lost 4 bases and 1 base, there was a span of 17 bases.

In this sample, this clone turned up a few times. The chain combines TRBV29-1 with TRBJ2-2; D is ambiguous. Trimming took 3 bases from V and 1 from J, leaving 6 bases between them. CDR1 and CDR2 (germline): SQVTM, ANQGSEA. This CDR3 is built from 13 residues. CDR3 nucleotide sequence: TGCAGCGTTGACCGTGGGAACACCGGGGAGCTGTTTTTT. It translates to CSVDRGNTGELFF.

This clone was seen ten or more times. The rearrangement uses TRBV7-8 and TRBJ1-2; D uncertain. V lost 4 bases and J lost 3, with 21 bases in between. This CDR3 region has 17 residues. Germline V lookup: CDR1 SGHVS, CDR2 FQNEAQ. The CDR3 DNA reads as TGTGCCAGCAGCTCGCCCTTTCGGGCCTTCTTAGACTATGGCTACACCTTC. Translating gives CASSSPFRAFLDYGYTF.

CDR3 loop: CASRMGRGGQPQHF. CDR3 DNA: TGTGCCAGCAGAATGGGGAGGGGCGGGCAGCCCCAGCATTTT. The chain links TRBV6-5 to TRBJ1-5; D perhaps matches TRBD1 (5 bases). The germline V and J ends were trimmed by 6 bases and 7 bases, with 16 bases remaining between them. Looked up from germline, CDR1 is MNHEY and CDR2 is SVGAGI. The CDR3 has 14 amino acids.

About this clone: Other DNA variants within this sample encode the same CDR3. The chain recombines TRBV9 with TRBJ2-3; D uncertain. V was trimmed by 0 bases and J by 0 bases, leaving 5 bases between them. This CDR3 is 14 amino acids long. The germline gives CDR1 SGDLS, CDR2 YYNGEE. The DNA of the CDR3 is TGTGCCAGCAGCGTAGTTCCTAGCACAGATACGCAGTATTTT. This sequence encodes CASSVVPSTDTQYF.

V usage is TRBV5-1 and J usage is TRBJ2-7; 7 nucleotides match TRBD1. V trimming: 0 bases; J trimming: 4 bases; junction bases outside the gene matches: 13. The CDR3 is 17 residues long. Per the germline V gene, CDR1 is SGHRS and CDR2 is YFSETQ. CDR3 in amino acids: CASSLGKTITRGYEQYF. The CDR3 DNA is TGCGCCAGCAGCTTGGGGAAAACTATAACCAGGGGGTACGAGCAGTACTTC.

This clone has a count of ten or more. Other DNA sequences in this sample translate to the same CDR3. The chain is built from TRBV5-1 and TRBJ2-5; D remains ambiguous. Trimming pared 0 bases from V and 5 bases from J, leaving 8 bases between. Germline V CDR1 and CDR2: SGHRS, YFSETQ. This CDR3 has 13 residues. The DNA for the CDR3 is TGCGCCAGCAGCTTGGGGAACGGCGAGACCCAGTACTTC. It specifies CASSLGNGETQYF.

The rearrangement uses TRBV28 and TRBJ2-7; no clear D gene. This CDR3 has 13 residues. The V and J ends lost 3 bases and 3 bases respectively, with 9 bases between them. From germline, CDR1 is MDHEN and CDR2 SYDVKM. The CDR3 DNA reads as TGTGCCAGCAGTTTTTCCTGGGTCTACGAGCAGTACTTC. It yields the protein CASSFSWVYEQYF.

The chain uses TRBV21-1 and TRBJ2-7; TRBD1 is taken as the D call from the table, unchecked against the DNA. TRBV21-1 is reported as a pseudogene. There are 15 residues in the CDR3. This CDR3 is CASSKGRTQPYEQYF. As DNA, the CDR3 is TGTGCCAGCAGCAAAGGACGGACACAGCCCTACGAGCAGTACTTC.

The chain employs TRBV29-1 and TRBJ1-1; D is possibly TRBD1 (5 bases). CDR1 SQVTM and CDR2 ANQGSEA come from the germline V gene. CDR3 size: 13 residues. V dropped 5 bases and J dropped 1 base, with 11 bases sitting between them. For the CDR3, the DNA is TGCAGCGTTATTTTTCAGGGGAACACTGAAGCTTTCTTT. This encodes CSVIFQGNTEAFF.

The V and J genes are TRBV7-9 and TRBJ2-1, with 7 bases fitting TRBD1. Germline V gene data show CDR1 as SEHNR and CDR2 as FQNEAQ (reference sequence). V was clipped by 4 bases and J by 7 bases; unmatched bases: 10. This CDR3 spans 15 amino acids. In DNA, the CDR3 is TGTGCCAGCAGCTCTTACCAGGGGGTAGTAAATGAGCAGTTCTTC. Translation: CASSSYQGVVNEQFF.

This clone appeared a single time. The chain employs TRBV7-2 and TRBJ2-7; TRBD2 agrees at 8 bases. Germline V lookup: CDR1 SGHTA, CDR2 FQGNSA. This CDR3 has 15 amino acids. V dropped 1 base and J dropped 6; count of bases not matched to a gene: 8. The CDR3 sequence is CASSLGRAGDAEQYF. CDR3 nucleotides: TGTGCCAGCAGCTTAGGGCGAGCGGGAGATGCCGAGCAGTACTTC. The variable domain in full, completed from reference TRBV7-2 and TRBJ2-7, reads GAGVSQSPSNKVTEKGKDVELRCDPISGHTALYWYRQSLGQGLEFLIYFQGNSAPDKSGLPSDRFSAERTGGSVSTLTIQRTQQEDSAVYLCASSLGRAGDAEQYFGPGTRLTVT.

This chain connects TRBV4-1 to TRBJ1-1; 9 bases align to TRBD1. The CDR3 consists of 16 residues. Germline loops: CDR1 MGHRA, CDR2 YSYEKL. J lost 4 bases, V lost 1 base, and 7 bases had no gene match. CDR3 nucleotide sequence: TGCGCCAGCAGCCAAGCACGCTCGACAGGGGGCACTGAAGCTTTCTTT. Its translation: CASSQARSTGGTEAFF.

This clone was counted between two and nine times. CDR3 in amino acids: CASSQGAVRELFF. The CDR3 DNA follows: TGCGCCAGCAGTCAGGGGGCCGTTAGGGAGCTGTTTTTT. V and J are TRBV5-1 and TRBJ2-2; TRBD1 matches at 8 bases. This CDR3 has 13 residues. The germline gives CDR1 SGHRS, CDR2 YFSETQ. The V gene end was trimmed by 5 bases and the J gene end by 9 bases; junction bases not matched to a gene: 6. The whole variable domain, filled in from reference TRBV5-1 and TRBJ2-2, reads KAGVTQTPRYLIKTRGQQVTLSCSPISGHRSVSWYQQTPGQGLQFLFEYFSETQRNKGNFPGRFSGRQFSNSRSEMNVSTLELGDSALYLCASSQGAVRELFFGEGSRLTVL.

The rearrangement links TRBV10-1 to TRBJ2-1; 8 positions agree with TRBD2. V was clipped by 4 bases and J by 7 bases; unmatched bases: 6. This CDR3 comprises 14 residues. Germline lookup yields CDR1 WNHNN and CDR2 SYGVQD (reference sequence). This CDR3 is CASSVASGFNEQFF. The CDR3 bases are TGCGCCAGCAGTGTGGCTAGCGGGTTTAATGAGCAGTTCTTC.

The chain has TRBV7-9 and TRBJ1-1; TRBD1 might be the D (5 bases). CDR1 and CDR2 (germline): SEHNR, FQNEAQ (reference sequence). Trimming left V 4 bases short and J 5 bases short, with 20 bases between. There are 16 residues in the CDR3. CDR3 in DNA: TGTGCCAGCAGCTCACGACGACAGCACCTTAAGACTGAAGCTTTCTTT. As protein: CASSSRRQHLKTEAFF.

The rearrangement links TRBV2 to TRBJ1-1; TRBD1 might be the D (6 bases). The CDR3 has 13 amino acids. The V and J ends lost 6 bases and 3 bases respectively, with 11 bases between them. Per germline, CDR1 SNHLY and CDR2 FYNNEI. Written as DNA, the CDR3 is TGTGCCAGCAGGTTAACAGGGTACACTGAAGCTTTCTTT. Encoded protein: CASRLTGYTEAFF.

The chain joins TRBV7-2 to TRBJ2-3; TRBD2 might be the D (7 bases). Trimming shortened V by 5 bases and J by 4 bases, and 19 bases separated the two germline ends. The CDR3 has 16 residues. In germline, CDR1 is SGHTA, CDR2 FQGNSA. The CDR3 spells CASSPSGGAPADTQYF. The CDR3 DNA follows: TGTGCCAGCAGCCCCAGTGGGGGGGCACCGGCAGATACGCAGTATTTT.

The CDR3 sequence: CASSGQGASYNEQFF. CDR3 bases: TGCGCCAGCAGCGGACAGGGGGCCTCCTACAATGAGCAGTTCTTC. The chain recombines TRBV10-2 with TRBJ2-1, with 11 positions matching TRBD1. V was pared by 6 bases and J by 0 bases, with 1 base of the junction left unmatched. The CDR3 contains 15 residues. Per germline, CDR1 WSHSY and CDR2 SAAADI.

J is TRBJ2-1 and V is TRBV23-1, with D tentatively TRBD1 or TRBD2 (5 bases each). TRBV23-1 is reported as an ORF; its role is uncertain. Trimming took 4 bases from V and 8 from J, leaving 12 bases between them. The CDR3 consists of 13 residues. The CDR3 protein is CASSLRDLHEQFF. CDR3 nucleotides: TGCGCCAGCAGTCTCAGGGACCTGCATGAGCAGTTCTTC.

This clone was counted at least ten times. The V gene is TRBV28, the J gene TRBJ1-4; 9 bases align to TRBD1. The CDR3 is 16 residues long. Germline V gene data show CDR1 as MDHEN and CDR2 as SYDVKM. Germline trimming cut 4 bases from V and 8 bases from J; bases unmatched to any gene: 11. CDR3 amino acids: CASSSTTGTGIEKLFF. The CDR3 DNA reads as TGTGCCAGCAGTTCCACTACCGGGACAGGGATCGAAAAACTGTTTTTT.

V usage is TRBV19 and J usage is TRBJ1-1; TRBD1 is a possible D gene (6 bases). Germline values: CDR1 LNHDA, CDR2 SQIVND (reference sequence). This CDR3 contains 14 residues. V lost 5 bases, J lost 1 base, and 11 bases lay in between. The CDR3, as DNA: TGTGCCAGTAGTGCCGGGACAAGGAACACTGAAGCTTTCTTT. Encoded protein: CASSAGTRNTEAFF.

The J gene is TRBJ2-7, the V gene TRBV6-4; perhaps TRBD1 as D (6 bases). CDR1 is MRHNA, CDR2 SNTAGT, per germline. V was trimmed by 8 bases and J by 5 bases, leaving 22 bases between them. The CDR3 spans 15 residues. CDR3 amino acids: CASPYPQGEGHEQYF. The CDR3 region has the DNA TGTGCCAGCCCCTACCCACAGGGAGAAGGCCACGAGCAGTACTTC.

This clone was recorded once. The chain combines TRBV5-1 with TRBJ2-2, with D maybe TRBD1 (5 bases). V lost 5 bases and J 2 bases, leaving 7 bases between the germline ends. From germline, CDR1 is SGHRS and CDR2 YFSETQ. The CDR3 loop spans 13 amino acids. The CDR3 DNA reads as TGCGCCAGCAGACAGGTTAACACCGGGGAGCTGTTTTTT. It is translated as CASRQVNTGELFF.

This clone showed up just a few times. J is TRBJ2-7 and V is TRBV13, with 11 nucleotides matching TRBD1. The CDR3 length is 15 residues. With 2 bases clipped from V and 5 bases from J, the junction kept 5 bases outside the gene matches. CDR1 is PRHDT, CDR2 FYEKMQ, per germline (reference sequence). The DNA for the CDR3 is TGTGCCAGCAGCTTAAATGGACAGGGGGCGGACGAGCAGTACTTC. It encodes CASSLNGQGADEQYF.

The rearrangement links TRBV5-6 to TRBJ1-1, with D perhaps TRBD1 (5 bases). V was shortened by 3 bases and J by 8 bases, with 14 bases between the two germline ends. Germline assignment: CDR1 SGHDT and CDR2 YYEEEE. CDR3 length: 13 residues. This CDR3 reads CASSWRQGSEAFF. The CDR3 nucleotides are TGTGCCAGCAGCTGGAGGCAGGGTTCGGAAGCTTTCTTT.